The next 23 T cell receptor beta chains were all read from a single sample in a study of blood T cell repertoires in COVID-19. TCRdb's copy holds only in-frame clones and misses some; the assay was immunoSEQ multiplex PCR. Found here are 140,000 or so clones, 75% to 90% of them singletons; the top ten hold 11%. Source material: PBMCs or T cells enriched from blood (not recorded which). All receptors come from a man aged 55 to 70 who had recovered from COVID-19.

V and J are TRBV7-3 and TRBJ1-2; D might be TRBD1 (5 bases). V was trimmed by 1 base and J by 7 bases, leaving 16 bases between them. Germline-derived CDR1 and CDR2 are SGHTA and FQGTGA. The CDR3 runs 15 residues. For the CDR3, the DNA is TGTGCCAGCAGCTTAAAAGGGGCCACCCGAGGTGGCTACACCTTC. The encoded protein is CASSLKGATRGGYTF.

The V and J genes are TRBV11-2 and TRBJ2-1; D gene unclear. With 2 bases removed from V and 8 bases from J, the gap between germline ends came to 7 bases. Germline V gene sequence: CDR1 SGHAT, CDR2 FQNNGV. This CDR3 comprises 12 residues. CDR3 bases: TGTGCCAGCAGCTTACGAGGAGATGAGCAGTTCTTC. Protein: CASSLRGDEQFF.

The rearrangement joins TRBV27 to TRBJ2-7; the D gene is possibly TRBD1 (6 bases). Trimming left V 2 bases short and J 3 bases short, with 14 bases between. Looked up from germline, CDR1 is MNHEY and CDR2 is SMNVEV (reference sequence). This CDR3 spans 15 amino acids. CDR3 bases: TGTGCCAGCAGTTTAGGATGGGACACTAACTACGAGCAGTACTTC. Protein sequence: CASSLGWDTNYEQYF.

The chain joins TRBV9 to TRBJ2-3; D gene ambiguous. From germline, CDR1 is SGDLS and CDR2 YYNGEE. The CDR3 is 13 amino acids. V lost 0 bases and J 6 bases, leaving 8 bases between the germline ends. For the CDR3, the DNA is TGTGCCAGCAGCGTAGGGTCCGGGGATACGCAGTATTTT. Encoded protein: CASSVGSGDTQYF.

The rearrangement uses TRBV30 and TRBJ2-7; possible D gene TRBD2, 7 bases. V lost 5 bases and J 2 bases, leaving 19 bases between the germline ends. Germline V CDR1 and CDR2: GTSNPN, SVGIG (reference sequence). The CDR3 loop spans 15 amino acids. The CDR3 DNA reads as TGTGCCTGGGATAGGGGGGGGGCCCGTACCTACGAGCAGTACTTC. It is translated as CAWDRGGARTYEQYF.

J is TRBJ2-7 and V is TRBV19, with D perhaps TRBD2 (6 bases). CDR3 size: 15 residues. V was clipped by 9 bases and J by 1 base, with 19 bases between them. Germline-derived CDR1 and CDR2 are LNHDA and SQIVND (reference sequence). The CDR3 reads CASRERGGESYEQYF. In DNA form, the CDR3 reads TGTGCCAGCCGGGAGAGAGGCGGGGAATCCTACGAGCAGTACTTC. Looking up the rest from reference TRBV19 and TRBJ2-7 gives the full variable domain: DGGITQSPKYLFRKEGQNVTLSCEQNLNHDAMYWYRQDPGQGLRLIYYSQIVNDFQKGDIAEGYSVSREKKESFPLTVTSAQKNPTAFYLCASRERGGESYEQYFGPGTRLTVT.

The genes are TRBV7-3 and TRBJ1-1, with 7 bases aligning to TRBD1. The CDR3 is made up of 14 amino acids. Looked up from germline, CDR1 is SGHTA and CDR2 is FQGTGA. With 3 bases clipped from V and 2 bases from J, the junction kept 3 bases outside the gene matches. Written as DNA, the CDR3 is TGTGCCAGCAGCTTGGGACAGTCCAACACTGAAGCTTTCTTT. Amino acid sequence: CASSLGQSNTEAFF.

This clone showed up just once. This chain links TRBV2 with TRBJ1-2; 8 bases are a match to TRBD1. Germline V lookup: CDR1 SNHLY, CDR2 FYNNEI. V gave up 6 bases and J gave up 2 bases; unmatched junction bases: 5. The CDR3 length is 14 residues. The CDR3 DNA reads TGTGCCAGCAGGCCGACAGGGGTAAACTATGGCTACACCTTC. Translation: CASRPTGVNYGYTF.

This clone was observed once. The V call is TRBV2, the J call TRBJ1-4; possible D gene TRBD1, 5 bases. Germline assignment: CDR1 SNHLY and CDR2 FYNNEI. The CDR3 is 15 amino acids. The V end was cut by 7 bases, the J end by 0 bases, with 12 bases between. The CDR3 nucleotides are TGTGCCAGCATGAAGGCGGGGGCAACTAATGAAAAACTGTTTTTT. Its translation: CASMKAGATNEKLFF.

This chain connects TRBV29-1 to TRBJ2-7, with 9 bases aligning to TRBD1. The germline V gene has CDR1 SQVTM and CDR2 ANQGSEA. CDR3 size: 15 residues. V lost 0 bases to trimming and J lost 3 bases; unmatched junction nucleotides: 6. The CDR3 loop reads CSVEDPGTGIYEQYF. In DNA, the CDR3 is TGCAGCGTTGAAGACCCCGGGACAGGGATCTACGAGCAGTACTTC.

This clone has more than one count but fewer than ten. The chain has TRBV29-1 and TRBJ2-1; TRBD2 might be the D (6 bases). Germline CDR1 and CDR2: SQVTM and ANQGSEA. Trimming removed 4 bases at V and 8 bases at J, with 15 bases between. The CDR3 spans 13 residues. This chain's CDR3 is CSVVGAGGDEQFF. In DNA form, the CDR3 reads TGCAGCGTTGTGGGAGCAGGAGGGGATGAGCAGTTCTTC.

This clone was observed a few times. CDR3 in amino acids: CASSSGTGVNYGYTF. DNA of the CDR3: TGTGCCAGCAGCTCCGGGACAGGTGTCAACTATGGCTACACCTTC. This sequence joins TRBV7-9 and TRBJ1-2; 8 bases map to TRBD1. Germline trimming cut 4 bases from V and 2 bases from J; bases unmatched to any gene: 6. Germline V lookup: CDR1 SEHNR, CDR2 FQNEAQ (reference sequence). The CDR3 has 15 residues. Full variable domain (remainder filled in from reference TRBV7-9 and TRBJ1-2): DTGVSQNPRHKITKRGQNVTFRCDPISEHNRLYWYRQTLGQGPEFLTYFQNEAQLEKSRLLSDRFSAERPKGSFSTLEIQRTEQGDSAMYLCASSSGTGVNYGYTFGSGTRLTVV.

The CDR3 region has the DNA TGTGCCAGCAGCGGGACAGGGTCGAGGCAGCCCCAGCATTTT. This gives the protein CASSGTGSRQPQHF. The chain is built from TRBV6-6 and TRBJ1-5; 9 bases agree with TRBD1. The trim removed 6 bases at V and 7 bases at J, leaving 7 bases unmatched. The germline V gene has CDR1 MNHNY and CDR2 SVGAGI (reference sequence). This CDR3 spans 14 amino acids.

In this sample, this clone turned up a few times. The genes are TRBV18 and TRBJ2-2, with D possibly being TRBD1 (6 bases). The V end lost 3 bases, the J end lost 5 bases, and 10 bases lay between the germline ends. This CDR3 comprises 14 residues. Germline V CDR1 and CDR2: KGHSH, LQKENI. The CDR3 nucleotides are TGTGCCAGCTCACCGGACAGAGAGACCGGGGAGCTGTTTTTT. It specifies CASSPDRETGELFF.

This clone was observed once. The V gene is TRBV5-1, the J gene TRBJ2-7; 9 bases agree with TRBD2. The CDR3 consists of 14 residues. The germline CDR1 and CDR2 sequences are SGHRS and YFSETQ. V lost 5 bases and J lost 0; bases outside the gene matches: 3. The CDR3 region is CASSAGGTSYEQYF. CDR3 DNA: TGCGCCAGCAGTGCGGGGGGGACCTCCTACGAGCAGTACTTC.

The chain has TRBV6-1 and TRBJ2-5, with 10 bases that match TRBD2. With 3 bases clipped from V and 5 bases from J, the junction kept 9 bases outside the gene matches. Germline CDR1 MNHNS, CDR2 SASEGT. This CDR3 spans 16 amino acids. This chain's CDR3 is CASSDLLAGEGETQYF. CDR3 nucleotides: TGTGCCAGCAGTGATTTGCTAGCGGGGGAAGGTGAGACCCAGTACTTC.

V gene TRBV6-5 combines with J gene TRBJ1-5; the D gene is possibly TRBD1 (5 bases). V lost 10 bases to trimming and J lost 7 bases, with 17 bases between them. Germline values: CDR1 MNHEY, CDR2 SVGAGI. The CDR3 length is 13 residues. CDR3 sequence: CATGGGIGQPQHF. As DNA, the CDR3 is TGTGCCACCGGGGGAGGGATTGGCCAGCCCCAGCATTTT.

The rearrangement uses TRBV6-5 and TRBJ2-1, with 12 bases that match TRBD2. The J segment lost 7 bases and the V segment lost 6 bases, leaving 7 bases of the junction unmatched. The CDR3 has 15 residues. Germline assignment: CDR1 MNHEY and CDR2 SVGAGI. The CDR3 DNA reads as TGTGCCAGCAGGGCTAGCGGGGGGGATATAAATGAGCAGTTCTTC. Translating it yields CASRASGGDINEQFF.

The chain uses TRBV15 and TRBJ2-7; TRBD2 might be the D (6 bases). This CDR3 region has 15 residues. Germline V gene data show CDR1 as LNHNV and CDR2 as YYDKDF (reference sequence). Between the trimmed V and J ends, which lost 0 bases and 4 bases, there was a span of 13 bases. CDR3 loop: CATSRDLAGSYEQYF. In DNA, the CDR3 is TGTGCCACCAGCAGAGATCTGGCCGGGAGTTACGAGCAGTACTTC. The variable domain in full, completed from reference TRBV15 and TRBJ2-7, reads DAMVIQNPRYQVTQFGKPVTLSCSQTLNHNVMYWYQQKSSQAPKLLFHYYDKDFNNEADTPDNFQSRRPNTSFCFLDIRSPGLGDTAMYLCATSRDLAGSYEQYFGPGTRLTVT.

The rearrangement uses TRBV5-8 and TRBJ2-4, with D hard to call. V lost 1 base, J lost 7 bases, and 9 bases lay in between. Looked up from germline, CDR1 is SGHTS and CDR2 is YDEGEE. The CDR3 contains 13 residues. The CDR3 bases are TGTGCCAGCAGCTTGAATCGTCAGAACATTCAGTACTTC. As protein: CASSLNRQNIQYF. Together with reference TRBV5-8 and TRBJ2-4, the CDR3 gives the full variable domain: EAGVTQSPTHLIKTRGQQATLRCSPISGHTSVYWYQQALGLGLQFLLWYDEGEERNRGNFPPRFSGRQFPNYSSELNVNALELEDSALYLCASSLNRQNIQYFGAGTRLSVL.

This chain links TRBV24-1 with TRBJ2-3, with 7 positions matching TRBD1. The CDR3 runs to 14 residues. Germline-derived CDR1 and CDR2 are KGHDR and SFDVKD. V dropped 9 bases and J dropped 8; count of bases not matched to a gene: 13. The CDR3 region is CATANGQDPATQYF. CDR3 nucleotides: TGTGCCACCGCTAACGGACAGGACCCCGCTACGCAGTATTTT.

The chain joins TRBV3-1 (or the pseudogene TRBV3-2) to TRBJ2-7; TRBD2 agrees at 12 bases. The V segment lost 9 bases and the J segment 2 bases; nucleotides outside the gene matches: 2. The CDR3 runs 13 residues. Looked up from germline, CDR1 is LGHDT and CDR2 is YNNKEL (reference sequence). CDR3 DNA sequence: TGTGCCAGTGGACTAGCGGGGACCTACGAGCAGTACTTC. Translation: CASGLAGTYEQYF.

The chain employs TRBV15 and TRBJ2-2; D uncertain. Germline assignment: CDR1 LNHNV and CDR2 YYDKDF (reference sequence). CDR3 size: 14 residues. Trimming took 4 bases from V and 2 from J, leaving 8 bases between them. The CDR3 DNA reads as TGTGCCACCAGCATCAGAAAAAACACCGGGGAGCTGTTTTTT. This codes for CATSIRKNTGELFF.